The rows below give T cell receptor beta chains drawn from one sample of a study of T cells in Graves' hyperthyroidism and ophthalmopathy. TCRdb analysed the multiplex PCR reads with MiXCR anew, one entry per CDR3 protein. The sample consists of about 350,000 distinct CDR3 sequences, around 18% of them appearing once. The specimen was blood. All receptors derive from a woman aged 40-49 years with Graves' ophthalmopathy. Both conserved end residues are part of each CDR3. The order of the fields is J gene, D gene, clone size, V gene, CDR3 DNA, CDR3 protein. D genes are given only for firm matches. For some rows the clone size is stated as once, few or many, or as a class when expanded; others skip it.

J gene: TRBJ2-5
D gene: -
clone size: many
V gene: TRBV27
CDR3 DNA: TGTGCCAGCAGTCACGGACGTCGAGAGACCCAGTACTTC
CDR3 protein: CASSHGRRETQYF

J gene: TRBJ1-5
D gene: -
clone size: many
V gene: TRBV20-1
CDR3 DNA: TGCAGTGCTAGAAAGGGTTGGAGTTGGGGGCAGGGGAATCAGCCCCAGCATTTT
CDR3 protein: CSARKGWSWGQGNQPQHF

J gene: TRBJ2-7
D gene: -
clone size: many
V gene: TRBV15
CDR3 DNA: TGTGCCACCAGCAGAGCTCTGGGACATAACTACGAGCAGTACTTC
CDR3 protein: CATSRALGHNYEQYF

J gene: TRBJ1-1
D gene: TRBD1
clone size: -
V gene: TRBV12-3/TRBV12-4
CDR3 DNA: TGTGCCAGCAGTTTTAGGCAGGGGGAATTAGCTTTCTTT
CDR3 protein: CASSFRQGELAFF

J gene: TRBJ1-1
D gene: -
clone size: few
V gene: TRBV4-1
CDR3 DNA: TGCGCCAGCAGCCAAGGAGGGGGGCTGGACACTGAAGCTTTCTTT
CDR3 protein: CASSQGGGLDTEAFF

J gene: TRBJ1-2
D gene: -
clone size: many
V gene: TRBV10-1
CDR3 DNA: TGCGCCAGCAGTGAGTCCATTGTCCCCCCTACACGGCCTAACTATGGCTACACCTTC
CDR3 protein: CASSESIVPPTRPNYGYTF

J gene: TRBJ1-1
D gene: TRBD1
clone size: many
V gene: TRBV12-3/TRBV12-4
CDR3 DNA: TGTGCCAGCAGTTTGACAGGGTTGAACACTGAAGCTTTCTTT
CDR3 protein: CASSLTGLNTEAFF

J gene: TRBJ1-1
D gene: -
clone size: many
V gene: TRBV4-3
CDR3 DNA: TGCGCCAGCAGCCCTTCACAGGGAGCGCACACTGAAGCTTTCTTT
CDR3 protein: CASSPSQGAHTEAFF

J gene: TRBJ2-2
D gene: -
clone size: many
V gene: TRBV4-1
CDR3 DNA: TGCGCCAGCGGATCGCATCCACACACGAACACCGGGGAGCTGTTTTTT
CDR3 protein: CASGSHPHTNTGELFF

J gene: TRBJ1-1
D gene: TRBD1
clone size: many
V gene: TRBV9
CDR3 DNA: TGTGCCAGCAGCGAGACAGGGGGCGATCTGAACACTGAAGCTTTCTTT
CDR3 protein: CASSETGGDLNTEAFF

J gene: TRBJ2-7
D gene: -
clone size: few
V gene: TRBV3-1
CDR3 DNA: TGTGCCAGCAGCCATTGGGACACTAGCTCCTACGAGCAGTACTTC
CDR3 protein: CASSHWDTSSYEQYF

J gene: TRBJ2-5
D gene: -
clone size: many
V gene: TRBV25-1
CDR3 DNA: TGTGCCAGCAGTGAATATGGGGAGACCCAGTACTTC
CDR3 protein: CASSEYGETQYF

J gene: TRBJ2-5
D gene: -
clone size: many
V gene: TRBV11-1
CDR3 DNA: TGTGCCAGCAGCTTCGGGGTTACGGAGACCCAGTACTTC
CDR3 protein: CASSFGVTETQYF

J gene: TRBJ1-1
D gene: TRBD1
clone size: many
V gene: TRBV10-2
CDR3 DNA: TGCGCCAGCAGCCCTATGGGACAGGGAAACACTGAAGCTTTCTTT
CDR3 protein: CASSPMGQGNTEAFF

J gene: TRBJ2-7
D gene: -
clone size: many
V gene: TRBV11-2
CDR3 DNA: TGTGCCAGCAGCCCTTTAAACAGGATTGACTCCTACGAGCAGTACTTC
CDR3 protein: CASSPLNRIDSYEQYF

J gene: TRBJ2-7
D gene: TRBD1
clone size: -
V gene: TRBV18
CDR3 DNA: TGTGCCAGCTCACTACAGGGGCCTAACGAGCAGTACTTC
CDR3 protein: CASSLQGPNEQYF

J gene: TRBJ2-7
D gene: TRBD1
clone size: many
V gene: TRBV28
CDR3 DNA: TGTGCCAGCAGGACGACAGGGAGCCGAACCTACGAGCAGTACTTC
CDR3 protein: CASRTTGSRTYEQYF

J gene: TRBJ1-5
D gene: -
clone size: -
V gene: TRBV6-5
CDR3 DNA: TGTGCCAGCAGTTACCCGCCCCCTCAGCCCCAGCATTTT
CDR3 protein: CASSYPPPQPQHF

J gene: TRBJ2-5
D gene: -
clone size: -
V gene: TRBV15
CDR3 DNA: TGTGCCACCGCGAAGGGGGGGGGGCAAGAGACCCAGTACTTC
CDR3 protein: CATAKGGGQETQYF

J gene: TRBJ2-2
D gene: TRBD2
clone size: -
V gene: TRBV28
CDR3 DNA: TGTGCCAGCAGTGGAGATAGCGGGAGGGAGACCGGGGAGCTGTTTTTT
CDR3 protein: CASSGDSGRETGELFF

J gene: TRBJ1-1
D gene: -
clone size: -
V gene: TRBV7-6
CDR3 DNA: TGTGCCAGCAGCTCGCACACGGATTTGAACACTGAAGCTTTCTTT
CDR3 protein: CASSSHTDLNTEAFF

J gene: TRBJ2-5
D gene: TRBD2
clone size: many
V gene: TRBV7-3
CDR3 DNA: TGTGCCAGCAGCCCCTCCGGAGGGAGGGGAGAGACCCAGTACTTC
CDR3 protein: CASSPSGGRGETQYF

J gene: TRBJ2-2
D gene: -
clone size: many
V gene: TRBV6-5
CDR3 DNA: TGTGCCAGCAGGGCTTTGACAAGAAACACCGGGGAGCTGTTTTTT
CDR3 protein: CASRALTRNTGELFF

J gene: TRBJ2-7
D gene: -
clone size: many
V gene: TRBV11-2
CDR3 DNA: TGTGCCAGCAACTTAATGGGTGACGAGCAGTACTTC
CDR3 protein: CASNLMGDEQYF

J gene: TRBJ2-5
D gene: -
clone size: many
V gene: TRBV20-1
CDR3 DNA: TGCAGTGCTAGAGATCGAGTTAGAGAGACCCAGTACTTC
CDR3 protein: CSARDRVRETQYF

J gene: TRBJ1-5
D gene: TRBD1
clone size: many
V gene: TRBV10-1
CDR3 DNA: TGCGCCAGCGTCTCCAGGGGGACTCAGCCCCAGCATTTT
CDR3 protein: CASVSRGTQPQHF

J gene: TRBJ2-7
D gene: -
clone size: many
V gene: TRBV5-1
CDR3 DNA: TGCGCCAGCAGCTTGGGAAGGGGTGGAAACGAGCAGTACTTC
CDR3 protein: CASSLGRGGNEQYF

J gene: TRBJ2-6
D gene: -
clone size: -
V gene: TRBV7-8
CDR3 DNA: TGTGCCAGCAGCTTATACGGCGGCGGAGTCTCTGGGGCCAACGTCCTGACTTTC
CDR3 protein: CASSLYGGGVSGANVLTF

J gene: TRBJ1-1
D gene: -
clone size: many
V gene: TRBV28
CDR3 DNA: TGTGCCAGCAGTCAATACCGGGACCGAAGCATGAACACTGAAGCTTTCTTT
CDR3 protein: CASSQYRDRSMNTEAFF

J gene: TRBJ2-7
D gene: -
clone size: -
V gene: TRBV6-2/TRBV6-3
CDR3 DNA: TGTGCCAGCAGTTATTCCCCGGCAGGCGAGCAGTACTTC
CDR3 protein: CASSYSPAGEQYF

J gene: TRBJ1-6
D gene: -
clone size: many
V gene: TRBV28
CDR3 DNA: TGTGCCAGCAGAACGGGGGGGTCACCCCTCCACTTT
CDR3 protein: CASRTGGSPLHF

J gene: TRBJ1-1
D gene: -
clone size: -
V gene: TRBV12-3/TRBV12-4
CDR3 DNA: TGTGCCAGCAGCACAGGGAGTACGAACACTGAAGCTTTCTTT
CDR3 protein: CASSTGSTNTEAFF

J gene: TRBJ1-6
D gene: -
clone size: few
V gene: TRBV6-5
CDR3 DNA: TGTGCCAGCAGTTACTCGGGGTTCGCGGGGAATTCACCCCTCCACTTT
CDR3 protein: CASSYSGFAGNSPLHF

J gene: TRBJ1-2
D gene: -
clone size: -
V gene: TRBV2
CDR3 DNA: TGTGCCAGCAGTGCGAAGGCTGGCTACACCTTC
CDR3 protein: CASSAKAGYTF

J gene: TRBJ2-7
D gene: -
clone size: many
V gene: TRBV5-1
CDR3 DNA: TGCGCCAGCCGACAGGCCGGTTACGAGCAGTACTTC
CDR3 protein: CASRQAGYEQYF

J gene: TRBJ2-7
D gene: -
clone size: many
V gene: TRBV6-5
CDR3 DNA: TGTGCCAGCAGTTACTCAAACTACGAGCAGTACTTC
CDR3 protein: CASSYSNYEQYF

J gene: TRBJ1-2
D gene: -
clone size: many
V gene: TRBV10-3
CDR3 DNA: TGTGCCATCAGTGAGTCGAGCGGAGGCCCAGTGTGCTACACCTTC
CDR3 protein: CAISESSGGPVCYTF

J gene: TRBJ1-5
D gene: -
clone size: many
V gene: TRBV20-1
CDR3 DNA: TGCAGTGCCCAGTGGGGGAGGGGGGGCTATAGCAATCAGCCCCAGCATTTT
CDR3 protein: CSAQWGRGGYSNQPQHF

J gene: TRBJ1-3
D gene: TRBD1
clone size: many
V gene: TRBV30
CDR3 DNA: TGTGCCTGGAGAGCAGGGGGGACTGGAAACACCATATATTTT
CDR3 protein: CAWRAGGTGNTIYF

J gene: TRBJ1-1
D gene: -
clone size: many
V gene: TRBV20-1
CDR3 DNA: TGCAGTGCTAGAAGGCCTAGGAGGGAAGCTTTCTTT
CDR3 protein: CSARRPRREAFF

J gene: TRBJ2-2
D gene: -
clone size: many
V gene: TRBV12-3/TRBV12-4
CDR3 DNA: TGTGCCAGCAGTAATCGGGCAGGGCAAACCGGGGAGCTGTTTTTT
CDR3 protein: CASSNRAGQTGELFF

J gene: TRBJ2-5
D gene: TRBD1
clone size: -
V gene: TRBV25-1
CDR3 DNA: TGTGCCAGCAGTGAATATGACAGGGAAGAGACCCAGTACTTC
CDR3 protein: CASSEYDREETQYF

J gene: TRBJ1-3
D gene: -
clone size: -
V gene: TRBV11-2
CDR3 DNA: TGTGCCAGCAGCTTAGACAGGGTTGGTGGAAACACCATATATTTT
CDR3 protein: CASSLDRVGGNTIYF

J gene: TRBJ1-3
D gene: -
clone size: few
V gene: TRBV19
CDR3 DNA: TGTGCCAGTAGTATAGCGACGGGCTCTGGAAACACCATATATTTT
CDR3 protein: CASSIATGSGNTIYF

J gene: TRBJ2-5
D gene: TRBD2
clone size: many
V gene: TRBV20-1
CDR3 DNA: TGCAGTGCTACGACCCCTCCTTGGACTAGCGGGCACCAAGAGACCCAGTACTTC
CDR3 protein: CSATTPPWTSGHQETQYF

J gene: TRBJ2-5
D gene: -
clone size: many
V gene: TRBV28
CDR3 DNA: TGTGCCAGCAGTTTGCCCTGGGGTGACCAAGAGACCCAGTACTTC
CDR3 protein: CASSLPWGDQETQYF

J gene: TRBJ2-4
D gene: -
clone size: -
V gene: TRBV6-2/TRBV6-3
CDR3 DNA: TGTGCCAGCAGTATTCAGCGAGGGGCCAAAAACTTTCAGTACTTC
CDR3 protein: CASSIQRGAKNFQYF

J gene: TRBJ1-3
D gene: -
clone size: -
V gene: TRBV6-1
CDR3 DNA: TGTGCCAGCAGTGAAGCTGGACAACCTGGAAACACCATATATTTT
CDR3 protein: CASSEAGQPGNTIYF

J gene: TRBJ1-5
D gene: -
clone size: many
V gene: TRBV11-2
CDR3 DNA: TGTGCCAGCAGCGCTACCGGGTTGGTGGGTTGGGGAGGTGATCAGCCCCAGCATTTT
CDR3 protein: CASSATGLVGWGGDQPQHF

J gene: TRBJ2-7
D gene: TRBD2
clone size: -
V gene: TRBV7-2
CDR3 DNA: TGTGCCAGCAGCTTGGGCGGGAGTCCTCCCGAGCAGTACTTC
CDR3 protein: CASSLGGSPPEQYF

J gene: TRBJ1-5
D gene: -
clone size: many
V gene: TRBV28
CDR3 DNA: TGTGCCAGCCGCTCGACTTGGGTTTTCCCCCAGCATTTT
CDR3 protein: CASRSTWVFPQHF

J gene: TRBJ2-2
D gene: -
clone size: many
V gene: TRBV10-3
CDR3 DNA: TGTGCCATCAGTGACGCTTTGCGCGCGAACACCGGGGAGCTGTTTTTT
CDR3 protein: CAISDALRANTGELFF

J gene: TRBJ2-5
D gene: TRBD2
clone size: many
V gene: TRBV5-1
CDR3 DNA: TGCGCCAGCAGCCCCGGACTAGCGGGAACAGAGACCCAGTACTTC
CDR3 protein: CASSPGLAGTETQYF